This TCR beta chain derives from a study of early T cells in non-severe SARS-CoV-2 infection (dated by TCRdb to the early 2020s). About the study as a whole: Bulk RNA from unsorted whole blood was used for TCR sequencing, so alpha and beta chains could not be paired. On the study overall, not on this receptor specifically: VDJdb matching was skewed toward anti-spike CD8 responses, so virus-specific expansions were likely underestimated and private and CD4 specificities were missed.

The sample holds a few counts of this clonotype. Its target antigen remains unknown. Qualities for individual bases were not recorded, and no much larger clone is one base off. After removal of 6 bases from V and 0 bases from J, the junction retains 9 bases not matched to a gene. In the germline V gene, CDR1 corresponds to SNHLY and CDR2 to FYNNEI. From the cysteine up to the phenylalanine, the CDR3 has a length of 16 residues. Only the CDR3 DNA stays, 48 bases, in frame from base 1. This was a case-control study nested in a cohort of healthcare workers in London, UK, who had nasopharyngeal swab PCR tests and blood samples taken every week. Between 23 and 31 March 2020, the week of the UK lockdown, healthcare workers were enrolled and then followed up weekly for as long as 16 weeks. The library was built by means of 5' RACE. The sequencer was a NextSeq 500. Unique molecular identifiers were attached to individual cDNA molecules in the TCR library protocol so that sequencing error and PCR bias could be corrected. Both TCR alpha and beta chains were sequenced, and tight co-correlation was observed between alpha and beta sequence abundances in each sample. Processing in the source paper ran as follows. Decombinator V4 was used to perform V gene, J gene and CDR3 annotation of TCR sequences. Expanded TCRs were defined as changing significantly between any two time points under a Poisson model with p below 0.0001. TCR abundances were normalised to the total number of TCRs sequenced per sample and were expressed as counts per million. MAIT TCRs were defined by TRAV1-2 paired with TRAJ12, TRAJ20 or TRAJ33, and iNKT TCRs by TRAV10 paired with TRAJ18. VDJdb, accessed 1 November 2021, was searched for CMV, EBV and SARS-CoV-2 annotated TCRs, excluding TCRs annotated for multiple antigens. The public reads were reanalyzed by TCRdb: fastp trimming at Q25, MiXCR alignment, in-frame beta chains only. Every entry covers one CDR3 protein and lists the most common genes and DNA from its rows. TCRdb's processing, not the study's, gives the V and J calls here. For this sample there are around 63,000 distinct CDR3 sequences; approximately 11% appear just once. Around 16% of the sample belongs to the ten largest clones.

The rearrangement combines TRBV2 with TRBJ2-7, with 9 junctional bases fitting TRBD2. The clonotype was recovered from an adult who was a healthcare worker with PCR-confirmed SARS-CoV-2 infection or an uninfected control (not recorded which). Material: whole blood, obtained at baseline. The DNA reads TGTGCCAGCAGCTCCACGACTAGCGGAAGCTCCTACGAGCAGTACTTC. It translates to CASSSTTSGSSYEQYF.